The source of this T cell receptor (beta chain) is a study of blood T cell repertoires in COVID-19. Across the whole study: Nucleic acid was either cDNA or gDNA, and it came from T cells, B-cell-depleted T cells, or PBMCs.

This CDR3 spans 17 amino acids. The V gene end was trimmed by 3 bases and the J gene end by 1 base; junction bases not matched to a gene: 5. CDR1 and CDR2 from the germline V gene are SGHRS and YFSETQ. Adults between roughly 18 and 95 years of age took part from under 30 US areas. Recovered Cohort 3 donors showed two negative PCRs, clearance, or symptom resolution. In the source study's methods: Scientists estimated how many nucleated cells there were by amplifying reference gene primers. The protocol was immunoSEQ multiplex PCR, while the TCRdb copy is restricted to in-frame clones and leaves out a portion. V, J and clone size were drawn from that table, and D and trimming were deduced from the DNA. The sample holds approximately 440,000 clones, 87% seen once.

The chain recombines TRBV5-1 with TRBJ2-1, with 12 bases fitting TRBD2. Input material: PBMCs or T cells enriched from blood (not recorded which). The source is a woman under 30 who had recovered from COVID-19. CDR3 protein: CASSSSGGAESYNEQFF. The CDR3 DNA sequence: TGCGCCAGCAGCTCTAGCGGGGGGGCCGAATCCTACAATGAGCAGTTCTTC.